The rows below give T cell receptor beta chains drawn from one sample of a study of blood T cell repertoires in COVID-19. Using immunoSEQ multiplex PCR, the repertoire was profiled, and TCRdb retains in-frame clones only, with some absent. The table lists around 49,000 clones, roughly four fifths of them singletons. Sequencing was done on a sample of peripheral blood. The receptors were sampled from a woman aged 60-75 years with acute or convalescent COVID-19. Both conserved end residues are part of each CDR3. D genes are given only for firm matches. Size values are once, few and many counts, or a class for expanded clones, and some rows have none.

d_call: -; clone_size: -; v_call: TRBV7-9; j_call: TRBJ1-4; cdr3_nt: TGTGCCAGCAGCTTGGGTTCGGAGAATGAAAAACTGTTTTTT; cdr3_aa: CASSLGSENEKLFF
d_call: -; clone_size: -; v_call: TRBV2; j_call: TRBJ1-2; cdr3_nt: TGTGCCAGCAGTTCATCCGGTACCAGGGGCTACACCTTC; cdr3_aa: CASSSSGTRGYTF
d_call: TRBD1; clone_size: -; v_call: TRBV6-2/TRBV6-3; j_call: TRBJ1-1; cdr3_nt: TGTGCCAGCAGTTACCTGGGGTGGAGGGGGCAGTCGGGTACTGAAGCTTTCTTT; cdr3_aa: CASSYLGWRGQSGTEAFF
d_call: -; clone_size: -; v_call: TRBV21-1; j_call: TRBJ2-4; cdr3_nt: TGTGCCAGCAAATCAGTACAGGGGAAGATAGCCAAAAACATTCAGTACTTC; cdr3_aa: CASKSVQGKIAKNIQYF
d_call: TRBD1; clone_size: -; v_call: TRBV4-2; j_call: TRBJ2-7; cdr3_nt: TGTGCCAGCAGCCATGTATCAGGGGGCGGAAGCTCCTACGAGCAGTACTTC; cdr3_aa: CASSHVSGGGSSYEQYF
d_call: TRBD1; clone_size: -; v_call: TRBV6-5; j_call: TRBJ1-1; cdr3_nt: TGTGCCAGCATGAGACAGGGAAACACTGAAGCTTTCTTT; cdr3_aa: CASMRQGNTEAFF
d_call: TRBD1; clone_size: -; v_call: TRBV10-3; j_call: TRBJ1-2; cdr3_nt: TGTGCCATCAGTGGGACAGGGGTGAATGGCTACACCTTC; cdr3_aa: CAISGTGVNGYTF
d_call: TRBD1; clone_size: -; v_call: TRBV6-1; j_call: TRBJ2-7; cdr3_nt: TGTGCCAGCAGTGAATGGGGGTGGACAGGGGCCTACGAGCAGTACTTC; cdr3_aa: CASSEWGWTGAYEQYF
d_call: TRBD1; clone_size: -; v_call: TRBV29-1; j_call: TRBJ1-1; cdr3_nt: TGCAGCTCGAGACAGGGGGCTAGGGGTTCTGAAGCTTTCTTT; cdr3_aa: CSSRQGARGSEAFF
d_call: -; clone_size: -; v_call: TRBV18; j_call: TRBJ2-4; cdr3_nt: TGTGCCAGCTCACCAGGCGGAGCCAAAAACATTCAGTACTTC; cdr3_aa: CASSPGGAKNIQYF
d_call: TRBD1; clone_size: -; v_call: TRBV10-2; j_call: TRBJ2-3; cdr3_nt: TGCGCCAGCAGTGAGAGAGACAGGGGATCGGCGGATACGCAGTATTTT; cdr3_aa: CASSERDRGSADTQYF
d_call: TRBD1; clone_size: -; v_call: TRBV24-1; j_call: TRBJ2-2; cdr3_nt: TGTGCCACCAGTGATTGGGGGACAGGGGTGAACACCGGGGAGCTGTTTTTT; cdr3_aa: CATSDWGTGVNTGELFF
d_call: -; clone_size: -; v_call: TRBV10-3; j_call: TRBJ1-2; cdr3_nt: TGTGCCATCAGTGACAGGGACTATGGCTACACCTTC; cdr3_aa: CAISDRDYGYTF
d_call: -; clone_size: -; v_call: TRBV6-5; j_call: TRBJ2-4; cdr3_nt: TGTGCCAGCGGATCAGGAGGGAAAAACATTCAGTACTTC; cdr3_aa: CASGSGGKNIQYF
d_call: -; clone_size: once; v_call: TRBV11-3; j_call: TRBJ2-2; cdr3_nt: TGTGCCAGCAGCTTAGTCGCGGCCGGGGAGCTGTTTTTT; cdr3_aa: CASSLVAAGELFF
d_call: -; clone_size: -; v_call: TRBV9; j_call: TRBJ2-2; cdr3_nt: TGTGCCAGCAGCGTAGGGCGGGTGGGCACCGGGGAGCTGTTTTTT; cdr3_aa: CASSVGRVGTGELFF
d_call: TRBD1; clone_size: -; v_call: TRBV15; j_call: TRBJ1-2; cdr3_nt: TGTGCCACCAGCAGAGATCCGAGGGACAGGGGAAACTATGGCTACACCTTC; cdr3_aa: CATSRDPRDRGNYGYTF
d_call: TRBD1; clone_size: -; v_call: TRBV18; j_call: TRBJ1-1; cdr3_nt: TGTGCCAGCTCTCCGCCGCAGGGGGCTTCTTACACTGAAGCTTTCTTT; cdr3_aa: CASSPPQGASYTEAFF
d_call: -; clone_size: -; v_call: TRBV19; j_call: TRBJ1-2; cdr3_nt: TGTGCCAGTAGTCTTGACACCCGCCCGACTAACTATGGCTACACCTTC; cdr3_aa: CASSLDTRPTNYGYTF
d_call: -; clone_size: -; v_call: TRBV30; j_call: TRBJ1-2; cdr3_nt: TGTGCCTGGAGTTTGGTGGGGGGGCGCGTCTATGGCTACACCTTC; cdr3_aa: CAWSLVGGRVYGYTF